The 26 T cell receptor beta chains below were found in one sample sequenced in a study of identical twins' blood T cells. TCRdb processed the 5' RACE reads anew with MiXCR; each CDR3 protein has one entry. The sample gives fewer than 450,000 distinct CDR3 sequences, more than 25% of which show up once; about 6% is in the top ten. The sequenced sample consisted of PBMCs. These receptors all come from a woman between 18 and 50 years old in good health.

Of note for this clonotype: With a much larger clone just one base away, this may be a read error. The rearrangement uses TRBV2 and TRBJ2-7, with D tentatively TRBD1 or TRBD2 (5 bases each). In germline, CDR1 is SNHLY, CDR2 FYNNEI. CDR3 size: 14 residues. V shed 11 bases and J shed 7 bases, with 24 bases lying between them. The CDR3 region has the DNA TGTGCCGGCAAAGTTGTGCAGGGACCATTGGAGCAGTACTTC. Amino acids: CAGKVVQGPLEQYF.

The DNA for the CDR3 is TGCAGCGTGGGTGTAAGCACAGATACGCAGTATTTT. Translating it yields CSVGVSTDTQYF. The rearrangement uses TRBV29-1 and TRBJ2-3; D not resolved. The CDR3 contains 12 residues. The germline gives CDR1 SQVTM, CDR2 ANQGSEA. Trimming pared 6 bases from V and 0 bases from J, leaving 7 bases between.

Comment on this clonotype: At one end, the junction sequence differs from germline, possibly due to a read error. This chain connects TRBV14 to TRBJ1-2; TRBD1 matches 7 bases. Germline V gives CDR1 SGHDN, CDR2 FVKESK. The CDR3 contains 14 residues. The CDR3 sequence: CAGSPITGEYGYTF. The CDR3 coding sequence is TGTGCCGGCAGCCCTATAACAGGGGAATATGGCTACACCTTC. Together with reference TRBV14 and TRBJ1-2, the CDR3 gives the full variable domain: EAGVTQFPSHSVIEKGQTVTLRCDPISGHDNLYWYRRVMGKEIKFLLHFVKESKQDESGMPNNRFLAERTGGTYSTLKVQPAELEDSGVYFCAGSPITGEYGYTFGSGTRLTVV.

In regard to this clonotype: The germline gene is not matched at one end of the junction; a read error may be the cause. The chain combines TRBV20-1 with TRBJ2-2, with D perhaps matching TRBD2 (5 bases). Germline loops: CDR1 DFQATT, CDR2 SNEGSKA (reference sequence). This CDR3 is 15 amino acids long. CDR3 DNA sequence: TGCAGTGCTAGATCCGCTAATACGAACACCGGGGAGCTGGTTTTT. It yields the protein CSARSANTNTGELVF.

V gene TRBV20-1 combines with J gene TRBJ1-2; D possibly corresponds to TRBD1 (6 bases). Trimming pared 6 bases from V and 1 base from J, leaving 21 bases between. The CDR3 length is 16 residues. Germline CDR1 DFQATT, CDR2 SNEGSKA (reference sequence). The DNA for the CDR3 is TGCAGTGCCCACGCCCGACAGGACTCCCTTAACTATGGCTACACCTTC. Encoded protein: CSAHARQDSLNYGYTF.

The V and J genes are TRBV6-2 or TRBV6-3 and TRBJ2-3; TRBD2 aligns across 9 bases. The CDR3 runs to 14 residues. The germline gives CDR1 MNHEY, CDR2 SVGEGT. V dropped 8 bases and J dropped 3; count of bases not matched to a gene: 6. The CDR3 loop is CASGISGRTDTQYF. CDR3 sequence (DNA): TGTGCCAGCGGGATAAGCGGGAGGACAGATACGCAGTATTTT.

This clonotype was found a few times. The CDR3 loop reads CAWSARGSQPQHF. Written as DNA, the CDR3 is TGTGCCTGGAGTGCAAGGGGCAGTCAGCCCCAGCATTTT. J is TRBJ1-5 and V is TRBV30, with a possible D match to TRBD1 (5 bases). Germline V CDR1 and CDR2: GTSNPN, SVGIG (reference sequence). Trimming pared 1 base from V and 6 bases from J, leaving 10 bases between. The CDR3 runs 13 residues.

This chain links TRBV7-9 with TRBJ2-5, with D possibly matching TRBD1 (6 bases). V was shortened by 3 bases and J by 5 bases, with 19 bases between the two germline ends. This CDR3 comprises 16 residues. From germline, CDR1 is SEHNR and CDR2 FQNEAQ (reference sequence). CDR3 protein: CASSFPRAPGVETQYF. CDR3 nucleotides: TGTGCCAGCAGCTTTCCCCGGGCCCCAGGGGTCGAGACCCAGTACTTC.

About this clonotype: A junction end diverges from the germline sequence, so it may reflect a read error. The rearrangement links TRBV29-1 to TRBJ2-2; 12 bases fit TRBD1. This CDR3 is built from 14 residues. Germline CDR1 reads SQVTM; CDR2 reads ANQGSEA. CDR3 coding DNA: TGCAGCGCTGGGGACAGGGGGCTTAGCGGGAAGCTGTTTTTT. This translates into CSAGDRGLSGKLFF.

In its sample, this clonotype was seen a few times. The V gene is TRBV11-2, the J gene TRBJ1-2; D remains unclear. Per the germline V gene, CDR1 is SGHAT and CDR2 is FQNNGV. The CDR3 is 15 residues long. V lost 0 bases to trimming and J lost 8 bases, with 16 bases between them. In DNA, the CDR3 is TGTGCCAGCAGCTTAGATCCGGGGAGAAGAGTCGGCTACACCTTC. Translation gives CASSLDPGRRVGYTF.

This chain links TRBV27 with TRBJ2-3; 7 positions agree with TRBD1. The ends lost 4 bases at V and 2 bases at J; junction bases unmatched: 3. CDR3 length: 14 amino acids. CDR1 MNHEY and CDR2 SMNVEV come from the germline V gene (reference sequence). CDR3 residues: CASSWDSFTDTQYF. CDR3 nucleotide sequence: TGTGCCAGCAGTTGGGACAGTTTCACAGATACGCAGTATTTT.

This rearrangement joins TRBV29-1 to TRBJ1-2, with D tentatively TRBD1 (6 bases). Germline V gene sequence: CDR1 SQVTM, CDR2 ANQGSEA. CDR3 length equals 15 residues. Trimming took off 6 bases at V and 8 bases at J, with 25 bases between the two ends. CDR3 bases: TGCAGCGTCGACCTTCGGGACAACTCCCAAACCGGCTACACCTTC. This codes for CSVDLRDNSQTGYTF.

This chain joins TRBV20-1 and TRBJ1-2; possible D gene TRBD1, 5 bases. CDR1 DFQATT and CDR2 SNEGSKA come from the germline V gene (reference sequence). This CDR3 comprises 13 residues. Deletions cut 6 bases from V and 3 bases from J, with 14 bases between. The CDR3 loop is CSASQGRDYGYTF. The CDR3 coding sequence is TGCAGTGCAAGTCAGGGTCGCGACTATGGCTACACCTTC.

The chain has TRBV5-1 and TRBJ2-1; D perhaps matches TRBD2 (5 bases). Germline values: CDR1 SGHRS, CDR2 YFSETQ. This CDR3 is built from 14 residues. Trimming left V 2 bases short and J 4 bases short, with 10 bases between. CDR3 bases: TGCGCCAGCAGCTTCTTAGCGTCGTACAATGAGCAGTTCTTC. Protein sequence: CASSFLASYNEQFF.

Of note for this clonotype: A read error may explain this, as a much larger clone is one base away. V usage is TRBV6-4 and J usage is TRBJ2-3, with D maybe TRBD2 (6 bases). CDR3 size: 16 residues. Per germline, CDR1 MRHNA and CDR2 SNTAGT. CDR3 sequence (DNA): TGTGCCAGCAGTGAAGCGGCGGGGACTTCCACATATACGCAGTATTTT. It yields the protein CASSEAAGTSTYTQYF.

This clonotype was detected ten times or more. The chain uses TRBV11-2 and TRBJ2-3; TRBD2 matches at 8 bases. CDR1 and CDR2 (germline): SGHAT, FQNNGV. The CDR3 sequence is 15 residues long. V shed 3 bases and J 9 bases; nucleotides not matched to a gene: 11. The CDR3 DNA reads as TGTGCCAGCAGCTTTAGGCAGCGGGGGACGAACACGCAGTATTTT. Its translation: CASSFRQRGTNTQYF.

This chain uses TRBV28 with TRBJ2-1; 7 nucleotides match TRBD2. The CDR3 consists of 15 residues. The germline gives CDR1 MDHEN, CDR2 SYDVKM. The V segment lost 8 bases and the J segment 7 bases; nucleotides outside the gene matches: 14. The CDR3 spells CASSPRTGGSNEQFF. CDR3 in DNA: TGTGCCAGCTCCCCTAGGACTGGCGGGAGTAATGAGCAGTTCTTC.

This clonotype was seen more than once but under ten times. The J gene is TRBJ1-1, the V gene TRBV20-1; D is unresolved. Germline assignment: CDR1 DFQATT and CDR2 SNEGSKA (reference sequence). Trimming shortened V by 5 bases and J by 7 bases, and 11 bases separated the two germline ends. The CDR3 runs 11 residues. CDR3 sequence: CSADSGIEAFF. CDR3 DNA: TGCAGTGCTGATTCCGGGATTGAAGCTTTCTTT.

This clonotype was counted between two and nine times. V is TRBV18 and J is TRBJ1-4; D gene unclear. The CDR3 sequence is 14 residues long. The germline V and J ends were trimmed by 3 bases and 7 bases, with 12 bases remaining between them. CDR1 is KGHSH, CDR2 LQKENI, per germline. The CDR3 DNA reads TGTGCCAGCTCACCCACAAGTGCGGGTGAAAAACTGTTTTTT. It codes for CASSPTSAGEKLFF.

The V gene is TRBV20-1, the J gene TRBJ1-5; D unresolved. Germline lookup yields CDR1 DFQATT and CDR2 SNEGSKA (reference sequence). Between the trimmed V and J ends, which lost 0 bases and 4 bases, there was a span of 10 bases. This CDR3 is 14 amino acids long. The CDR3 DNA follows: TGCAGTGCTAGAGATCCTGGCAGAAATCAGCCCCAGCATTTT. Residues: CSARDPGRNQPQHF.

A few counts support this clonotype. V usage is TRBV7-6 and J usage is TRBJ1-2; no clear D gene. V lost 1 base to trimming and J lost 11 bases, with 23 bases between them. Germline CDR1 SGHVS, CDR2 FNYEAQ. The CDR3 is made up of 16 amino acids. In DNA form, the CDR3 reads TGTGCCAGCAGCTTAGAAGTTGGAGCGACTAGCATGAGTTACACCTTC. Translating it yields CASSLEVGATSMSYTF. The variable domain in full, completed from reference TRBV7-6 and TRBJ1-2, reads GAGVSQSPRYKVTKRGQDVALRCDPISGHVSLYWYRQALGQGPEFLTYFNYEAQQDKSGLPNDRFSAERPEGSISTLTIQRTEQRDSAMYRCASSLEVGATSMSYTFGSGTRLTVV.

The chain recombines TRBV20-1 with TRBJ2-1; 7 bases map to TRBD2. V shed 1 base, J shed 6 bases, and the junction held 6 bases outside the gene matches. Germline values: CDR1 DFQATT, CDR2 SNEGSKA (reference sequence). The CDR3 has 14 residues. The CDR3 DNA reads TGCAGTGCTAGAGGACTAGCTCGTGTCAATGAGCAGTTCTTC. Amino acids: CSARGLARVNEQFF.

This clonotype was observed a handful of times. CDR3 sequence (DNA): TGTGCCAGCAGTTATACCAGACTGAGTGAGCAGTACTTC. Translating gives CASSYTRLSEQYF. The V gene is TRBV6-5, the J gene TRBJ2-7; D is undetermined. CDR3 length equals 13 residues. V was shortened by 3 bases and J by 7 bases, with 13 bases between the two germline ends. CDR1 and CDR2 (germline): MNHEY, SVGAGI.

The sample holds a few counts of this clonotype. The CDR3 sequence is CASRDLVGQGSYNEQFF. The DNA of the CDR3 is TGCGCCAGCAGAGATTTGGTGGGACAGGGCTCCTACAATGAGCAGTTCTTC. The rearrangement links TRBV5-1 to TRBJ2-1, with 9 bases fitting TRBD1. The germline V gene encodes CDR1 SGHRS and CDR2 YFSETQ. Unmatched junction bases numbered 9, after V lost 5 bases and J lost 0 bases. The length of the CDR3 is 17 residues.

CDR3 sequence: CARDYQSEQYF. In DNA, the CDR3 is TGCGCCAGGGACTATCAAAGCGAGCAGTACTTC. This chain links TRBV10-1 with TRBJ2-7; TRBD2 might be the D (6 bases). Germline CDR1 is WNHNN and CDR2 is SYGVQD (reference sequence). The CDR3 spans 11 residues. V dropped 9 bases and J dropped 6 bases, with 12 bases sitting between them.

This clonotype was seen a few times. The J gene is TRBJ2-5, the V gene TRBV30; D uncertain. The germline V gene encodes CDR1 GTSNPN and CDR2 SVGIG (reference sequence). V dropped 7 bases and J dropped 5 bases, with 14 bases sitting between them. CDR3 size: 12 residues. CDR3 in DNA: TGTGCCTTAAGGTCCCTCCCGGAGACCCAGTACTTC. Residues: CALRSLPETQYF. Together with reference TRBV30 and TRBJ2-5, the CDR3 gives the full variable domain: SQTIHQWPATLVQPVGSPLSLECTVEGTSNPNLYWYRQAAGRGLQLLFYSVGIGQISSEVPQNLSASRPQDRQFILSSKKLLLSDSGFYLCALRSLPETQYFGPGTRLLVL.